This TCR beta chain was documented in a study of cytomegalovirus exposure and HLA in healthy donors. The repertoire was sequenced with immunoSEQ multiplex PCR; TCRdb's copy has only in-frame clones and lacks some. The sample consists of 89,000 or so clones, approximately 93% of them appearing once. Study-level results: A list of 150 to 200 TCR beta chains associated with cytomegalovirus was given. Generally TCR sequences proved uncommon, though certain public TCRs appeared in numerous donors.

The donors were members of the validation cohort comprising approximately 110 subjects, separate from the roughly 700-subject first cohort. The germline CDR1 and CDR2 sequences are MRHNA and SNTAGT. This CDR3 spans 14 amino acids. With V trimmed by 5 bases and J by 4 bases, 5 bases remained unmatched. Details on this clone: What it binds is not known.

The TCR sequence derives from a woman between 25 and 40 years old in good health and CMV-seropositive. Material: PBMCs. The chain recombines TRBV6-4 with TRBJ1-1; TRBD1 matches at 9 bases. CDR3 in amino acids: CASSMDRGGTEAFF. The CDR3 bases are TGTGCCAGCAGTATGGACAGGGGAGGCACTGAAGCTTTCTTT.